The source of this T cell receptor beta chain is a study of cytomegalovirus exposure and HLA in healthy donors. Assay: immunoSEQ multiplex PCR; the TCRdb copy retains only in-frame clones and omits some. The profile covers about 98,000 clones, with around 88% appearing a single time and roughly 4% taken by the ten largest. Study outcomes and limitations: The study labeled fewer than 200 TCR beta chains cytomegalovirus-associated.

Germline assignment: CDR1 SEHNR and CDR2 FQNEAQ (reference sequence). The CDR3 loop spans 16 amino acids. Trimming left V 2 bases short and J 2 bases short, with 15 bases between. Turning to this clone: Its antigen is not known.

The clonotype comes from a woman aged 25-40 years in good health and CMV-seronegative. The gene calls are TRBV7-9 and TRBJ2-5; D perhaps matches TRBD1 (6 bases). Source material: PBMCs. The CDR3 DNA reads TGTGCCAGCAGCTTAAGGGTGGGGGCCTTACAAGAGACCCAGTACTTC. Protein product: CASSLRVGALQETQYF.